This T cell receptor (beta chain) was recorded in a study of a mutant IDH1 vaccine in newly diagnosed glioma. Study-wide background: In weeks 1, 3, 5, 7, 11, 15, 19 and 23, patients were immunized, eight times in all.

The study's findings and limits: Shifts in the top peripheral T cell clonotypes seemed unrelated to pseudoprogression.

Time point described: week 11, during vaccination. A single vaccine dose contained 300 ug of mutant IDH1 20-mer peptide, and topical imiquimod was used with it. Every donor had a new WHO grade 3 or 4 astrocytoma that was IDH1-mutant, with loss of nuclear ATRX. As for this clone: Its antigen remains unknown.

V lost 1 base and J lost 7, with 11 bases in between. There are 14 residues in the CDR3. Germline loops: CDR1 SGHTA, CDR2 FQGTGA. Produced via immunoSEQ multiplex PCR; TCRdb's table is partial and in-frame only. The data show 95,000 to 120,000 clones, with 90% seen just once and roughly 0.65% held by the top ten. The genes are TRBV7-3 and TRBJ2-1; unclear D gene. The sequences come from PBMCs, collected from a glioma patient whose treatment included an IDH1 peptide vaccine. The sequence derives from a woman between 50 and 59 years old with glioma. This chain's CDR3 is CASSLSNLGNEQFF. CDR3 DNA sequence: TGTGCCAGCAGCTTAAGCAATTTGGGAAATGAGCAGTTCTTC.